This T cell receptor (beta chain) is drawn from a study of shared clonotypes between healthy human individuals. Findings of the study overall: Exclusively blood specimens were collected; tissue repertoires likely differ.

As for this clone: As yet, its antigen is unknown.

Sequencing used immunoSEQ multiplex PCR; TCRdb keeps in-frame clones, though not all of them. The sample contains 550,000 to 800,000 clones, about 74% of which appear only once. Material for sequencing was memory CD4+ T cells sorted from blood. Specified subset: CD45RA-negative fraction. The TCR was taken from a woman aged 30 to 39 in good health.

CDR3 DNA sequence: TGTGCCAGCAGCTCCCGAAGGACGGCGACTTACGAGCAGTACTTC. Amino acids: CASSSRRTATYEQYF. The chain carries TRBV5-4 and TRBJ2-7; no reliable D call. CDR1 and CDR2 (germline): SGHNT, YYREEE (reference sequence). The CDR3 is 15 residues long. V was shortened by 3 bases and J by 4 bases, with 17 bases between the two germline ends.